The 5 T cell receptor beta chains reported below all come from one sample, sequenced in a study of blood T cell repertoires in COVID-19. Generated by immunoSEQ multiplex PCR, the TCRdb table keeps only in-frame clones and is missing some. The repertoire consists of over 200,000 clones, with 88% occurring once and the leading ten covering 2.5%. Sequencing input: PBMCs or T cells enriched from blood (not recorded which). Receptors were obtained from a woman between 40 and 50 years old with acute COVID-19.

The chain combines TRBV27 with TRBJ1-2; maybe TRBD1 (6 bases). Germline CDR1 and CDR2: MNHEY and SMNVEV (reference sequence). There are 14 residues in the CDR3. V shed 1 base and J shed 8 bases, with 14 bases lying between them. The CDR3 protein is CASSLFGTGTGYTF. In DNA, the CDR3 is TGTGCCAGCAGTTTATTCGGTACAGGGACCGGCTACACCTTC.

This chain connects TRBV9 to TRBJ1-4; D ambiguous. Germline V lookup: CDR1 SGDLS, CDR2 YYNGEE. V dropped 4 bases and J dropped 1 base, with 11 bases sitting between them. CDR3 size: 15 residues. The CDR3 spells CASSPRGVTNEKLFF. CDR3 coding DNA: TGTGCCAGCAGCCCAAGAGGCGTAACTAATGAAAAACTGTTTTTT.

CDR3 nucleotide sequence: TGTGCCAGCAGCCGCCAACTAGCGGACCTCTACAATGAGCAGTTCTTC. It encodes CASSRQLADLYNEQFF. The chain carries TRBV7-2 and TRBJ2-1; TRBD2 aligns across 8 bases. V shed 5 bases and J 3 bases; nucleotides not matched to a gene: 9. Per germline, CDR1 SGHTA and CDR2 FQGNSA. This CDR3 spans 16 amino acids.

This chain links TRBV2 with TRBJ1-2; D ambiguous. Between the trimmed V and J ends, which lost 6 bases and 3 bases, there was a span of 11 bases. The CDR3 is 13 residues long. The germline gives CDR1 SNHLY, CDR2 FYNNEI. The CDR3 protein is CASSPSQDYGYTF. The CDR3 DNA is TGTGCCAGCAGCCCTTCCCAGGACTATGGCTACACCTTC.

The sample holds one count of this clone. The CDR3 sequence is CASSQRSSPLHF. CDR3 DNA: TGTGCCAGCAGTCAACGGAGTTCACCCCTCCACTTT. The gene calls are TRBV6-5 and TRBJ1-6; no definite D call. V lost 5 bases and J 9 bases, leaving 8 bases between the germline ends. CDR3 length: 12 residues. The germline gives CDR1 MNHEY, CDR2 SVGAGI.